Below, 10 T cell receptor beta chains from the same sample are listed, as sequenced in a study of cytomegalovirus exposure and HLA in healthy donors. The PCR used 60 Vbeta and 13 Jbeta primers. TCRdb's table, derived via immunoSEQ multiplex PCR, lists solely in-frame clones and lacks some. The data show 130,000 to 150,000 clones, with roughly 87% seen just once and 5.5% to 6% held by the top ten. Sequences were obtained from PBMCs. These receptors all come from a man aged 25 to 45 in good health and CMV-seropositive.

This clone appeared a single time. The chain has TRBV7-2 and TRBJ2-7; D possibly corresponds to TRBD2 (6 bases). From germline, CDR1 is SGHTA and CDR2 FQGNSA. The CDR3 covers 15 residues. V gave up 6 bases and J gave up 0 bases, with 15 bases separating them. The CDR3 protein is CASSTSRDSSYEQYF. The CDR3 DNA is TGTGCCAGCAGTACCAGCCGGGACTCCTCCTACGAGCAGTACTTC.

This clone was detected only once. The V gene is TRBV2, the J gene TRBJ1-4; no reliable D call. Germline V lookup: CDR1 SNHLY, CDR2 FYNNEI. The CDR3 length is 16 residues. The V gene lost 3 bases and the J gene lost 2 bases, with 13 bases spanning the gap. CDR3 sequence reads: CASSDEGEATNEKLFF. In nucleotides, the CDR3 is TGTGCCAGCAGTGATGAGGGTGAGGCGACTAATGAAAAACTGTTTTTT. Looking up the rest from reference TRBV2 and TRBJ1-4 gives the full variable domain: EPEVTQTPSHQVTQMGQEVILRCVPISNHLYFYWYRQILGQKVEFLVSFYNNEISEKSEIFDDQFSVERPDGSNFTLKIRSTKLEDSAMYFCASSDEGEATNEKLFFGSGTQLSVL.

This clone was counted once. V usage is TRBV9 and J usage is TRBJ1-2; the match to TRBD1 covers 10 bases. Germline V lookup: CDR1 SGDLS, CDR2 YYNGEE. The CDR3 contains 16 residues. The V and J ends lost 2 bases and 4 bases, in that order; junction bases with no gene match: 8. The CDR3 reads CASSVEGGDRGYGYTF. CDR3 sequence (DNA): TGTGCCAGCAGCGTCGAGGGGGGGGACAGGGGCTATGGCTACACCTTC.

V gene TRBV4-3 combines with J gene TRBJ2-1; 9 bases match TRBD2. Unmatched junction bases numbered 5, after V lost 1 base and J lost 7 bases. The CDR3 sequence is 15 residues long. CDR1 and CDR2 (germline): LGHNA, YSLEER. CDR3 residues: CASSQVIAGENEQFF. CDR3 coding DNA: TGCGCCAGCAGCCAAGTGATAGCGGGGGAAAATGAGCAGTTCTTC.

V gene TRBV6-5 combines with J gene TRBJ1-5; tentative D call: TRBD1 (5 bases). The CDR3 extends over 15 amino acids. With 2 bases removed from V and 0 bases from J, the gap between germline ends came to 8 bases. Germline CDR1 MNHEY, CDR2 SVGAGI. This CDR3 is CASSYGGNSNQPQHF. CDR3 coding DNA: TGTGCCAGCAGTTACGGGGGGAATAGCAATCAGCCCCAGCATTTT.

V is TRBV10-1 and J is TRBJ1-5, with 7 bases lining up with TRBD1. The length of the CDR3 is 19 residues. CDR1 and CDR2 (germline): WNHNN, SYGVQD (reference sequence). V shed 3 bases and J 0 bases; nucleotides not matched to a gene: 14. Here the CDR3 reads CASSDLGRGEVYSNQPQHF. CDR3 sequence (DNA): TGCGCCAGCAGTGATCTTGGCAGGGGGGAAGTTTATAGCAATCAGCCCCAGCATTTT.

This clone was seen a few times. The chain combines TRBV2 with TRBJ2-7; no clear D. The CDR3 runs to 15 residues. Germline lookup yields CDR1 SNHLY and CDR2 FYNNEI. The V end was cut by 5 bases, the J end by 1 base, with 15 bases between. The CDR3 DNA reads as TGTGCCAGCAGTAAGTTTCAGTTCCCTTCCTACGAGCAGTACTTC. Amino acid sequence: CASSKFQFPSYEQYF.

The chain uses TRBV5-4 and TRBJ2-7; weak D call: TRBD2 (6 bases). The CDR3 extends over 15 amino acids. V was shortened by 2 bases and J by 2 bases, with 14 bases between the two germline ends. Germline CDR1 is SGHNT and CDR2 is YYREEE (reference sequence). The CDR3 protein is CASSLGGLGAYEQYF. CDR3 sequence (DNA): TGTGCCAGCAGCTTAGGAGGGCTGGGAGCCTACGAGCAGTACTTC.

J is TRBJ2-4 and V is TRBV19; D ambiguous. Germline loops: CDR1 LNHDA, CDR2 SQIVND (reference sequence). This CDR3 is 14 amino acids long. Trimming left V 4 bases short and J 1 base short, with 8 bases between. This CDR3 reads CASSTDRAKNIQYF. For the CDR3, the DNA is TGTGCCAGTAGTACAGACCGGGCCAAAAACATTCAGTACTTC.

The V gene is TRBV6-6, the J gene TRBJ1-1; maybe TRBD1 (5 bases). The CDR3 is 12 residues long. The germline V gene encodes CDR1 MNHNY and CDR2 SVGAGI (reference sequence). The V end was cut by 7 bases, the J end by 2 bases, with 8 bases between. In DNA form, the CDR3 reads TGTGCCAGCAATAGGGGAAACACTGAAGCTTTCTTT. Translated: CASNRGNTEAFF.